This TCR beta chain was sequenced in a study of Ad26.COV2.S vaccination and SARS-CoV-2 variants. In the study overall: Enrolled in COV1001, the donor was in the Ad26.COV2.S trial arm, which received the vaccine. Doses of Ad26.COV2.S were injected into muscle once or twice, 56 days apart. Study-wide results and caveats: Quantification of TCR breadth and depth may have yielded underestimates of total T cell responses. People given the vaccine had a wider spike-specific TCR breadth than placebo recipients did.

The germline V and J ends were trimmed by 3 bases and 5 bases, with 5 bases remaining between them. This CDR3 contains 11 residues. Per the germline V gene, CDR1 is SGHDT and CDR2 is YYEEEE. This clone has just one count. What it recognizes is unknown. The treatment was: around 19 received Ad26.COV2.S at low or high dose, single or two shots; about 5 received placebo; per-sample allocation not given. Specimens were obtained on day 63 following the first vaccine or placebo injection. Sequencing was performed with immunoSEQ multiplex PCR; in TCRdb, only in-frame clones are kept and a portion is missing. The sample includes roughly 500,000 clones, 87% of them seen just once.

The V call is TRBV5-6, the J call TRBJ1-1; unclear D gene. The specimen was peripheral blood, collected in a trial of Ad26.COV2.S vaccine versus placebo. The TCR was taken from a person aged 18-60 years who received the Ad26.COV2.S COVID-19 vaccine or a placebo. The chain's CDR3 is CASSYETEAFF. The CDR3 bases are TGTGCCAGCAGCTATGAGACTGAAGCTTTCTTT.